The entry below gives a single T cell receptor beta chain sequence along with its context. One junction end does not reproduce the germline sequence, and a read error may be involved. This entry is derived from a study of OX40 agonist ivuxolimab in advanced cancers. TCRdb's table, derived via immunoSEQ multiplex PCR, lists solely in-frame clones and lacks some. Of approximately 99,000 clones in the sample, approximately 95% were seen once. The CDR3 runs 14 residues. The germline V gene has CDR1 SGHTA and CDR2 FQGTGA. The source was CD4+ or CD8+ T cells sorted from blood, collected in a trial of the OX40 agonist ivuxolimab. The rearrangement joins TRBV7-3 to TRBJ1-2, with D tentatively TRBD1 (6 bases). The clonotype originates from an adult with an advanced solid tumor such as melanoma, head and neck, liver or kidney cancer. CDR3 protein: CASSLTGLDYGYTF. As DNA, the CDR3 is TGTGCCAGCAGCCTAACAGGGCTAGACTATGGCTACACCTTC.